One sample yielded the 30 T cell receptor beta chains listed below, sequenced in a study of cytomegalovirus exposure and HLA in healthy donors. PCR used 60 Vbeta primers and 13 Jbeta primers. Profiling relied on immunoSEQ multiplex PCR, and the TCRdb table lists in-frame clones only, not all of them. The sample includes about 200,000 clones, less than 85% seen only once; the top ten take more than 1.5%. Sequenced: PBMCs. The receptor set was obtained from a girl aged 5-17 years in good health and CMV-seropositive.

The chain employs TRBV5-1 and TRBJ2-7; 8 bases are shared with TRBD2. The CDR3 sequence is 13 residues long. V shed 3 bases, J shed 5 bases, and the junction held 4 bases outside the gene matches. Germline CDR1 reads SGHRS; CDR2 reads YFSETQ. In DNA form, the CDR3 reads TGCGCCAGCAGCTCCGGACTAGCTAACGAGCAGTACTTC. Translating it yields CASSSGLANEQYF.

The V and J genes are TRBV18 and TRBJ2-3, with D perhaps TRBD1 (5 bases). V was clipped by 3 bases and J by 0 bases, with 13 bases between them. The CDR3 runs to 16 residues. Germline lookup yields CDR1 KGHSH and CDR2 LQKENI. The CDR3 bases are TGTGCCAGCTCACCGATAGGACACCTAAGCACAGATACGCAGTATTTT. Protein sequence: CASSPIGHLSTDTQYF.

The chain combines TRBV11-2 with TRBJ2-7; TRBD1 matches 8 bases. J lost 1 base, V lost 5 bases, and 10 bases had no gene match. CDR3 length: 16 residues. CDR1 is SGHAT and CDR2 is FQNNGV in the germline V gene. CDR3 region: CASSPSRDRTSYEQYF. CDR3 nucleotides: TGTGCCAGCAGCCCCTCCCGGGACAGGACGTCCTACGAGCAGTACTTC.

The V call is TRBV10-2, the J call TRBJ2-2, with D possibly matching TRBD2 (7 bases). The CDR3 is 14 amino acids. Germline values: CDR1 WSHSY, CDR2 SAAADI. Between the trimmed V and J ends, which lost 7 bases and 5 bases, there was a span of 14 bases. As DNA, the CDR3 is TGCGCCAGCATGGGCGGGGGCGGGACCGGGGAGCTGTTTTTT. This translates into CASMGGGGTGELFF.

The CDR3 sequence is CARRGGLPKTQYF. In DNA, the CDR3 is TGTGCCAGAAGGGGAGGACTTCCCAAGACCCAGTACTTC. V and J are TRBV14 and TRBJ2-5, with D perhaps TRBD2 (6 bases). Looked up from germline, CDR1 is SGHDN and CDR2 is FVKESK. V shed 9 bases and J shed 6 bases, with 17 bases lying between them. CDR3 size: 13 residues.

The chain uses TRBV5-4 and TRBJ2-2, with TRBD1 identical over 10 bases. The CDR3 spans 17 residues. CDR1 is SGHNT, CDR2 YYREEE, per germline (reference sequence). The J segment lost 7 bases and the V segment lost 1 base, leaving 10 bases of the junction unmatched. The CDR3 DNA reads TGTGCCAGCAGCTTGAGTTCTGTAAGGGACAGGGGCGGGGAGCTGTTTTTT. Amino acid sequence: CASSLSSVRDRGGELFF.

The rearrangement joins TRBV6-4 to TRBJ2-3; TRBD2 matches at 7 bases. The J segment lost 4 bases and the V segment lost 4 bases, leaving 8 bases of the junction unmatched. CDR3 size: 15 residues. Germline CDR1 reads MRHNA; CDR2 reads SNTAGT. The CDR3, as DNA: TGTGCCAGCAGTGCAAACGAGGGAGGGGCAGATACGCAGTATTTT. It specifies CASSANEGGADTQYF.

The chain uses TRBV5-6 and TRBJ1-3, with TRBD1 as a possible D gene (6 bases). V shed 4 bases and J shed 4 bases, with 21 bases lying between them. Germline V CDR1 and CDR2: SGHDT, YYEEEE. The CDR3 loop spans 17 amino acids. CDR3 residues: CASSMGGENLAGNTIYF. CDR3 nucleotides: TGTGCCAGCAGCATGGGGGGCGAAAATTTGGCAGGAAACACCATATATTTT.

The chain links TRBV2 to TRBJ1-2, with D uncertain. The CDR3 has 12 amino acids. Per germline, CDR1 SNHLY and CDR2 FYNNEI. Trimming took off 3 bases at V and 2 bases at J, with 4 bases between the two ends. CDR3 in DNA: TGTGCCAGCAGTGACCAGAACTATGGCTACACCTTC. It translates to CASSDQNYGYTF.

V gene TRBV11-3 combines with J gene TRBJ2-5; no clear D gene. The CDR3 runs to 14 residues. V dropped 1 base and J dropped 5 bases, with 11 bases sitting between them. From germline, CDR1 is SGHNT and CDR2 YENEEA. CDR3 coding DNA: TGTGCCAGCAGCTTAGGCCAAGCGAGTGAGACCCAGTACTTC. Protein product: CASSLGQASETQYF.

In DNA, the CDR3 is TGTGCTAGTGGAAGGGGGACCTCTGGAAACACCATATATTTT. Protein product: CASGRGTSGNTIYF. V is TRBV12-5 and J is TRBJ1-3; D is possibly TRBD1 (6 bases). Germline V lookup: CDR1 LGHNT, CDR2 FRNRAP. CDR3 length: 14 amino acids. The V gene lost 6 bases and the J gene lost 0 bases, with 9 bases spanning the gap.

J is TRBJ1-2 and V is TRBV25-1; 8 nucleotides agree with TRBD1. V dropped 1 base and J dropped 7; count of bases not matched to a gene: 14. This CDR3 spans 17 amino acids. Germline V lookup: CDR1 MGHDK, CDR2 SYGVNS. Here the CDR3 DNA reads TGTGCCAGCAGTGAATCCCGATCCGGACAGGGTTTGCGTGGCTACACCTTC. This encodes CASSESRSGQGLRGYTF.

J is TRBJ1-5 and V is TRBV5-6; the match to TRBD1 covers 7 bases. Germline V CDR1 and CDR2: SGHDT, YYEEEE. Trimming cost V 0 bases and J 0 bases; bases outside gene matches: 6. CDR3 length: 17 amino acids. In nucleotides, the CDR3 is TGTGCCAGCAGCTTGGGGACGACAGGGTATAGCAATCAGCCCCAGCATTTT. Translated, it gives CASSLGTTGYSNQPQHF.

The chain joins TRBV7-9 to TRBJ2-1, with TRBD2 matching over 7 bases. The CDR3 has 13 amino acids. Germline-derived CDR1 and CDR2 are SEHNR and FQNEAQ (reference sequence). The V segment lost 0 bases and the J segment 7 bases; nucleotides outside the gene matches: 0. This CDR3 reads CASSLAGGNEQFF. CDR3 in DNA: TGTGCCAGCAGCTTAGCCGGGGGGAATGAGCAGTTCTTC.

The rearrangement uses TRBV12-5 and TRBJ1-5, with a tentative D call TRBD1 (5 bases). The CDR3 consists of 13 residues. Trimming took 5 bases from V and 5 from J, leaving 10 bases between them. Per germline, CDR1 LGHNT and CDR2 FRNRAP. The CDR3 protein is CASGPTEYQPQHF. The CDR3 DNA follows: TGTGCTAGTGGTCCGACAGAATATCAGCCCCAGCATTTT.

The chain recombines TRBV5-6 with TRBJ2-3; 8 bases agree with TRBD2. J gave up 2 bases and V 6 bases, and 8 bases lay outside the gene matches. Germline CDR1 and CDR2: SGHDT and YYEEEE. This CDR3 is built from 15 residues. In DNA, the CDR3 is TGTGCCAGCACCACCACGGGGGGGGCCACAGATACGCAGTATTTT. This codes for CASTTTGGATDTQYF.

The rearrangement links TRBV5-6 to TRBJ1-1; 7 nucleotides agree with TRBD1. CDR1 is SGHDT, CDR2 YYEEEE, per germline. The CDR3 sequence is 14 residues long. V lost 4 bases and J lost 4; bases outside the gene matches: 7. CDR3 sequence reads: CASSVTGSSTEAFF. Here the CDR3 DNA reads TGTGCCAGCAGCGTGACAGGGTCGAGCACTGAAGCTTTCTTT.

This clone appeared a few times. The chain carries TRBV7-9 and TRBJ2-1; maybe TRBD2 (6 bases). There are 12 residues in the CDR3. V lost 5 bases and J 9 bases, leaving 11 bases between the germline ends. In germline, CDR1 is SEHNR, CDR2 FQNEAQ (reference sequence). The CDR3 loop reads CASSAFSGEQFF. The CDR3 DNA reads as TGTGCCAGCAGCGCGTTTAGCGGTGAGCAGTTCTTC.

The CDR3: CASSLVGGGRNEQFF. The CDR3 bases are TGTGCCAGCAGCTTAGTAGGGGGGGGGAGGAATGAGCAGTTCTTC. V is TRBV7-2 and J is TRBJ2-1; D might be TRBD2 (7 bases). The V and J ends lost 1 base and 7 bases respectively, with 14 bases between them. The CDR3 extends over 15 amino acids. Germline CDR1 is SGHTA and CDR2 is FQGNSA.

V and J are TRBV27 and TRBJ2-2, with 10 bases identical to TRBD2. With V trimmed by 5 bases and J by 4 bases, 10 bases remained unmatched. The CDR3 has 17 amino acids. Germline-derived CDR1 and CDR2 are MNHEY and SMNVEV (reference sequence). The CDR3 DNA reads TGTGCCAGCAGTGAGCTAGCGGGGGCTCCGGGCACCGGGGAGCTGTTTTTT. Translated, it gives CASSELAGAPGTGELFF.

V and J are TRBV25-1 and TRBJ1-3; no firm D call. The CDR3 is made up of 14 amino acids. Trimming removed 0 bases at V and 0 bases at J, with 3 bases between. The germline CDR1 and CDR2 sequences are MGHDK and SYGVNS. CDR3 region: CASSEYNSGNTIYF. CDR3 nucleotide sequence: TGTGCCAGCAGTGAATACAACTCTGGAAACACCATATATTTT. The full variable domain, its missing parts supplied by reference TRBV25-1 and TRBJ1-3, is EADIYQTPRYLVIGTGKKITLECSQTMGHDKMYWYQQDPGMELHLIHYSYGVNSTEKGDLSSESTVSRIRTEHFPLTLESARPSHTSQYLCASSEYNSGNTIYFGEGSWLTVV.

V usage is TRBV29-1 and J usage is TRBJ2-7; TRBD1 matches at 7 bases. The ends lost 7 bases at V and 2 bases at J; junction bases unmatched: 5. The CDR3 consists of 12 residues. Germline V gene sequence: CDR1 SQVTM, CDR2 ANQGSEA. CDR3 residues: CSGRTGAYEQYF. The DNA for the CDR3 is TGCAGCGGGAGGACAGGAGCCTACGAGCAGTACTTC.

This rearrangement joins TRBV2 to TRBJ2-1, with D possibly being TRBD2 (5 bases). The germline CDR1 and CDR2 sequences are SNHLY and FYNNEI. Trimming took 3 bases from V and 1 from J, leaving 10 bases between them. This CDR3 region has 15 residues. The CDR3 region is CASSDLRVSYNEQFF. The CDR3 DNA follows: TGTGCCAGCAGTGACTTGCGGGTTTCCTACAATGAGCAGTTCTTC. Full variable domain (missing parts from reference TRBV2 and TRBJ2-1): EPEVTQTPSHQVTQMGQEVILRCVPISNHLYFYWYRQILGQKVEFLVSFYNNEISEKSEIFDDQFSVERPDGSNFTLKIRSTKLEDSAMYFCASSDLRVSYNEQFFGPGTRLTVL.

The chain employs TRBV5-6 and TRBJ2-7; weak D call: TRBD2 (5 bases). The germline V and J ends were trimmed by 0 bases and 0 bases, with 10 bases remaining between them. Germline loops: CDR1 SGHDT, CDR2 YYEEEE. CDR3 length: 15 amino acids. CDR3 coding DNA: TGTGCCAGCAGCTTGGTAGGCGGACTCTCCTACGAGCAGTACTTC. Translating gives CASSLVGGLSYEQYF.

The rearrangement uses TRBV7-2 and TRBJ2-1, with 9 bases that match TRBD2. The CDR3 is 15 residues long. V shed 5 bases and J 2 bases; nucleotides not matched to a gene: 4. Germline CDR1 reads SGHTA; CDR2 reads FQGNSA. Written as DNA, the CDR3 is TGTGCCAGCAGCATTAGCGGGGGAACCTACAATGAGCAGTTCTTC. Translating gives CASSISGGTYNEQFF.

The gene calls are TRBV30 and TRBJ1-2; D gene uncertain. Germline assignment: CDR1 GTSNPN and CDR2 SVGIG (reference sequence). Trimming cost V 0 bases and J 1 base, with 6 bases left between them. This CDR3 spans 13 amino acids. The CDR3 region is CAWSVQFNYGYTF. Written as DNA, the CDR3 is TGTGCCTGGAGTGTACAATTTAACTATGGCTACACCTTC. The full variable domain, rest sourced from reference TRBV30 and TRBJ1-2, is SQTIHQWPATLVQPVGSPLSLECTVEGTSNPNLYWYRQAAGRGLQLLFYSVGIGQISSEVPQNLSASRPQDRQFILSSKKLLLSDSGFYLCAWSVQFNYGYTFGSGTRLTVV.

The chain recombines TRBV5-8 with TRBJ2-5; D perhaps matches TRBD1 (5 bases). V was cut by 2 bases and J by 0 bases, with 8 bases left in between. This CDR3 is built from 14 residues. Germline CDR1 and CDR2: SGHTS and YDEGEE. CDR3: CASSLEDNQETQYF. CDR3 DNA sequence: TGTGCCAGCAGCTTAGAGGACAACCAAGAGACCCAGTACTTC.

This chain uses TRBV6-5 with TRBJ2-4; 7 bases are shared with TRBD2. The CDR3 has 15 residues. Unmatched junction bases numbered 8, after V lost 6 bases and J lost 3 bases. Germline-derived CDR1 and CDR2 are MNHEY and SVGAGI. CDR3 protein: CASRGRVLRKNIQYF. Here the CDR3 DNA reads TGTGCCAGCAGGGGGAGGGTCCTTCGCAAAAACATTCAGTACTTC.

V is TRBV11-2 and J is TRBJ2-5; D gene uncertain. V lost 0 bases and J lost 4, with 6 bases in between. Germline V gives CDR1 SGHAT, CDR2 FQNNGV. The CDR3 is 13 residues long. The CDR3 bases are TGTGCCAGCAGCTTAGAGTTCGGAGAGACCCAGTACTTC. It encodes CASSLEFGETQYF.

CDR3 in DNA: TGTGCCAGCAGCCCCGGGAACAACTATGGCTACACCTTC. The encoded protein is CASSPGNNYGYTF. V gene TRBV6-5 combines with J gene TRBJ1-2; D gene uncertain. Germline values: CDR1 MNHEY, CDR2 SVGAGI. This CDR3 has 13 residues. V lost 6 bases to trimming and J lost 2 bases, with 10 bases between them.